The entry that follows covers one TCR beta chain sequence. Its antigen is as yet unknown. As the method of synthesis, 5'RACE template switching with UMIs yielded TCR beta cDNA. TCRdb re-called the 5' RACE reads and catalogs CDR3 proteins one per entry, DNA excluded. This table holds 550,000 to 600,000 distinct CDR3 sequences. The CDR3 length is 12 residues. Germline CDR1 reads MNHEY; CDR2 reads SVGEGT. This sample is part of a study of T cells expressing NK-cell markers. At the level of the study: All TCR beta repertoires analysed originated from sorted CD3+CD56+NKG2C+, CD3+CD56+NKG2C- and CD3+CD56-NKG2C+ T cells. Out of eight donors sequenced, seven tested HCMV-seropositive and the remaining one seronegative. Study-level findings and limits: Also leading the CD3+CD56-NKG2C+ fraction in a handful of donors were these clonotypes.

The TCR was taken from a man between 18 and 35 years old in good health. The chain carries TRBV6-2 or TRBV6-3 and TRBJ1-1. Sequencing was done on a sample of blood T cells: a sorted CD56 or NKG2C T cell subset, CD4+ or CD8+ T cells, or bulk PBMC T cells (not recorded which). CDR3 residues: CASSYSAQEAFF.